The entry that follows covers one T cell receptor beta chain sequence. Its specificity is unknown. This record belongs to a study of T cell responses to AZD1222 COVID-19 vaccine. Study results and caveats: White British people made up most donors, females outnumbered males, and clonal diversity was possibly underestimated. As reported, nearly half of all spike-specific TCRs target variant regions that are unmutated.

Only in-frame clones appear in the TCRdb table, and some are missing; sequencing was by immunoSEQ multiplex PCR. This sample has more than 150,000 clones, with 75% to 90% found just once. The V segment lost 4 bases and the J segment 0 bases; nucleotides outside the gene matches: 4. The CDR3 length is 14 residues. Per the germline V gene, CDR1 is SGDLS and CDR2 is YYNGEE. The receptor comes from an adult in good health. The chain has TRBV9 and TRBJ2-7; 7 bases line up with TRBD1. The sequences come from peripheral blood, collected on day 0 of AZD1222 vaccination. The CDR3 coding sequence is TGTGCCAGCAGCCCGACAGGGAGCTCCTACGAGCAGTACTTC. It yields the protein CASSPTGSSYEQYF.